The 10 T cell receptor beta chains below all came from one sample that was sequenced in a study of lung T cells in sarcoidosis with Löfgren's syndrome. TCRdb re-called the reads through MiXCR, storing one row per CDR3 protein. The data show tens of thousands of distinct CDR3 sequences, with 21% seen just once and under 3% held by the top ten. The sequenced sample consisted of CD4+ T cells from PBMCs. All receptors come from a human donor with sarcoidosis (Löfgren's syndrome or another form), or a control subject (not recorded which).

This clonotype appeared many times. This sequence joins TRBV20-1 and TRBJ2-7, with D unresolved. This CDR3 contains 12 residues. CDR1 is DFQATT and CDR2 is SNEGSKA in the germline V gene (reference sequence). V shed 6 bases and J shed 0 bases, with 9 bases lying between them. The CDR3 DNA reads TGCAGTGCGCGGACCGCCTCCTACGAGCAGTACTTC. Translated, it gives CSARTASYEQYF.

About this clonotype: A much larger clone differs by one base, so this may be a read error. V and J are TRBV7-9 and TRBJ1-1; the match to TRBD1 covers 9 bases. V lost 5 bases and J lost 5; bases outside the gene matches: 6. The length of the CDR3 is 14 residues. Germline V lookup: CDR1 SEHNR, CDR2 FQNEAQ (reference sequence). The CDR3 reads CASSTEDRGTEAFF. The DNA of the CDR3 is TGTGCCAGCAGCACTGAGGACAGGGGTACTGAAGCTTTCTTT.

Details on this clonotype: This may stem from a read error, because a much larger clone lies one nucleotide away. The rearrangement joins TRBV28 to TRBJ2-7; 11 bases map to TRBD2. There are 17 residues in the CDR3. Unmatched junction bases numbered 9, after V lost 2 bases and J lost 3 bases. Germline V CDR1 and CDR2: MDHEN, SYDVKM. CDR3 protein: CASSLELAGVLYYEQYF. The CDR3 coding sequence is TGTGCCAGCAGTTTAGAACTAGCGGGAGTCCTGTACTACGAGCAGTACTTC.

This clonotype came up a few times. The chain has TRBV7-2 and TRBJ1-1; a weak D match, TRBD1 (5 bases). V was cut by 6 bases and J by 1 base, with 18 bases left in between. The germline V gene encodes CDR1 SGHTA and CDR2 FQGNSA. CDR3 length: 16 residues. CDR3 in amino acids: CASSLDGGGPNTEAFF. DNA of the CDR3: TGTGCCAGCAGTTTGGACGGGGGGGGACCGAACACTGAAGCTTTCTTT.

The chain carries TRBV30 and TRBJ1-1; the D gene is possibly TRBD1 (6 bases). This CDR3 region has 13 residues. Per germline, CDR1 GTSNPN and CDR2 SVGIG (reference sequence). V was cut by 6 bases and J by 6 bases, with 17 bases left in between. The CDR3 nucleotides are TGTGCCTGTATCCTACAGGGTTGGGCTGAAGCTTTCTTT. This translates into CACILQGWAEAFF.

At least ten counts were recorded for this clonotype. The chain employs TRBV12-3 or TRBV12-4 and TRBJ1-1, with 8 bases aligning to TRBD1. This CDR3 region has 13 residues. V shed 3 bases, J shed 4 bases, and the junction held 1 base outside the gene matches. The CDR3 sequence is CASSFGQGTEAFF. The DNA for the CDR3 is TGTGCCAGCAGTTTTGGACAGGGCACTGAAGCTTTCTTT.

About this clonotype itself: Relative to the germline gene, one junction end is altered; a read error may explain this. The gene calls are TRBV18 and TRBJ1-3; D gene unclear. Germline V gene sequence: CDR1 KGHSH, CDR2 LQKENI. This CDR3 has 14 residues. The chain's CDR3 is CASSPGSTGNAIYF. DNA for the CDR3: TGTGCCAGCTCACCGGGAAGCACTGGAAACGCCATATATTTT.

This clonotype was detected only a few times. The chain employs TRBV10-1 and TRBJ1-2; D might be TRBD1 (6 bases). Trimming stripped 6 bases from V and 1 base from J, with 15 bases between. Germline V gives CDR1 WNHNN, CDR2 SYGVQD (reference sequence). This CDR3 region has 15 residues. The CDR3 nucleotides are TGCGCCAGCAGCCCCACCGGGACATATAACTATGGCTACACCTTC. It specifies CASSPTGTYNYGYTF.

This clonotype was detected a few times. The chain carries TRBV19 and TRBJ1-3; 8 bases fit TRBD1. Germline V gene data show CDR1 as LNHDA and CDR2 as SQIVND (reference sequence). V was clipped by 7 bases and J by 3 bases; unmatched bases: 5. This CDR3 has 14 residues. In DNA, the CDR3 is TGTGCCAGTACCGGGACAGGTTTTGGAAACACCATATATTTT. Residues: CASTGTGFGNTIYF.

The sample holds many counts of this clonotype. The chain links TRBV27 to TRBJ1-4; maybe TRBD1 (6 bases). Germline CDR1 is MNHEY and CDR2 is SMNVEV (reference sequence). The CDR3 extends over 15 amino acids. Trimming took 7 bases from V and 8 from J, leaving 20 bases between them. CDR3 sequence reads: CASKTRGAGGEKLFF. In DNA form, the CDR3 reads TGTGCCAGCAAAACCCGCGGGGCGGGGGGCGAAAAACTGTTTTTT.